Listed below are T cell receptor beta chains from one sample, sequenced in a study of OX40 agonist ivuxolimab in advanced cancers. Profiling relied on immunoSEQ multiplex PCR, and the TCRdb table lists in-frame clones only, not all of them. Found here are 98,000 or so clones, more than 85% of them singletons; the top ten hold around 0.82%. The material was CD4+ or CD8+ T cells sorted from blood, obtained in a trial of the OX40 agonist ivuxolimab. All receptors derive from an adult with an advanced solid tumor such as melanoma, head and neck, liver or kidney cancer. CDR3s include the opening cysteine and the closing phenylalanine or tryptophan. Each record gives: V gene, J gene, clone size, D gene, CDR3 DNA, CDR3 protein. The D gene is left open where the match is weak. Part of the rows lack a size; the others show once, few, many or a class for expanded clones.

v_call: TRBV4-1; j_call: TRBJ2-5; clone_size: NA; d_call: NA; cdr3_nt: TGCGCCAGCAGCCAAGCGCTAGCGGAGACCCAGTACTTC; cdr3_aa: CASSQALAETQYF
v_call: TRBV19; j_call: TRBJ1-4; clone_size: NA; d_call: TRBD1; cdr3_nt: TGTGCCAGTAGTACACAGGGGTTGCCTAATGAAAAACTGTTTTTT; cdr3_aa: CASSTQGLPNEKLFF
v_call: TRBV6-1; j_call: TRBJ1-1; clone_size: NA; d_call: TRBD1; cdr3_nt: TGTGCCAGCAGTTTGACAGGGCGGGACACTGAAGCTTTCTTT; cdr3_aa: CASSLTGRDTEAFF
v_call: TRBV5-4; j_call: TRBJ2-2; clone_size: NA; d_call: NA; cdr3_nt: TGTGCCAGCAGCCCCCAATACAGAGGCACCGGGGAGCTGTTTTTT; cdr3_aa: CASSPQYRGTGELFF
v_call: TRBV18; j_call: TRBJ2-1; clone_size: once; d_call: NA; cdr3_nt: TGTGCCAGCTCACCCCCAATGAACTCTTGGTATCGGAATGAGCAGTTCTTC; cdr3_aa: CASSPPMNSWYRNEQFF
v_call: TRBV5-4; j_call: TRBJ2-1; clone_size: NA; d_call: NA; cdr3_nt: TGTGCCAGCAGCTTGTCGTCTAGCTCCTACAATGAGCAGTTCTTC; cdr3_aa: CASSLSSSSYNEQFF
v_call: TRBV7-2; j_call: TRBJ1-1; clone_size: NA; d_call: TRBD1; cdr3_nt: TGTGCCAGCAGCTTAGAAAGGGGGCGCGTAGCTTTCTTT; cdr3_aa: CASSLERGRVAFF
v_call: TRBV6-1; j_call: TRBJ2-7; clone_size: NA; d_call: NA; cdr3_nt: TGTGCCAGCAGTATGGCGGCAGGGGTATACGAGCAGTACTTC; cdr3_aa: CASSMAAGVYEQYF
v_call: TRBV2; j_call: TRBJ2-3; clone_size: few; d_call: TRBD2; cdr3_nt: TGTGCCAGTTCTAGGAAGCTAGCGGAAGATACGCAGTATTTT; cdr3_aa: CASSRKLAEDTQYF
v_call: TRBV28; j_call: TRBJ2-6; clone_size: once; d_call: NA; cdr3_nt: TGTGCCAGCAGTTTAGTCATAGCAGGACTAAAGAGCTCTGGGGCCAACGTCCTGACTTTC; cdr3_aa: CASSLVIAGLKSSGANVLTF
v_call: TRBV10-3; j_call: TRBJ1-2; clone_size: NA; d_call: NA; cdr3_nt: TGTGCCATCAGGGAGGACGGAGCTAACTATGGCTACACCTTC; cdr3_aa: CAIREDGANYGYTF
v_call: TRBV5-4; j_call: TRBJ1-2; clone_size: NA; d_call: NA; cdr3_nt: TGTGCCAGCAGCTTCGATGGTCTCGGTGGCTACACCTTC; cdr3_aa: CASSFDGLGGYTF
v_call: TRBV6-1; j_call: TRBJ1-6; clone_size: NA; d_call: TRBD1; cdr3_nt: TGTGCCAGCAGTGATTTTGACAGGGTTCGTTCACCCCTCCACTTT; cdr3_aa: CASSDFDRVRSPLHF
v_call: TRBV28; j_call: TRBJ2-5; clone_size: NA; d_call: NA; cdr3_nt: TGTGCCAGCAGTAACAGGATAGGGACCCAGTACTTC; cdr3_aa: CASSNRIGTQYF
v_call: TRBV9; j_call: TRBJ2-1; clone_size: NA; d_call: TRBD2; cdr3_nt: TGTGCCAGCAGCTTAAAAGCGGGAGAGGACAATGAGCAGTTCTTC; cdr3_aa: CASSLKAGEDNEQFF
v_call: TRBV18; j_call: TRBJ2-1; clone_size: NA; d_call: NA; cdr3_nt: TGTGCCAGCTCACCACCGACCGGAAGCTCCTACAATGAGCAGTTCTTC; cdr3_aa: CASSPPTGSSYNEQFF
v_call: TRBV2; j_call: TRBJ2-3; clone_size: NA; d_call: TRBD2; cdr3_nt: TGTGCCAGCAGTGTCAGCGGGACCAGCACAGATACGCAGTATTTT; cdr3_aa: CASSVSGTSTDTQYF
v_call: TRBV5-1; j_call: TRBJ2-3; clone_size: NA; d_call: NA; cdr3_nt: TGCGCCAGCAGCTTGGGTGGGAGTGGCACAGATACGCAGTATTTT; cdr3_aa: CASSLGGSGTDTQYF
v_call: TRBV5-1; j_call: TRBJ2-1; clone_size: NA; d_call: TRBD1; cdr3_nt: TGCGCCAGCAGCGTTCCGGGACAGGGGGCCGATGAGCAGTTCTTC; cdr3_aa: CASSVPGQGADEQFF
v_call: TRBV28; j_call: TRBJ2-1; clone_size: NA; d_call: TRBD2; cdr3_nt: TGTGCCAGCAGTTTTGGGACTAGCTCTAACAATGAGCAGTTCTTC; cdr3_aa: CASSFGTSSNNEQFF
v_call: TRBV29-1; j_call: TRBJ1-1; clone_size: NA; d_call: NA; cdr3_nt: TGCAGCGTTGAGGTAAAGGTGTTACGGGCTGAAGCTTTCTTT; cdr3_aa: CSVEVKVLRAEAFF
v_call: TRBV28; j_call: TRBJ2-7; clone_size: NA; d_call: TRBD2; cdr3_nt: TGTGCCAGCAGTGTAGCGGGAGACTCCTACGAGCAGTACTTC; cdr3_aa: CASSVAGDSYEQYF
v_call: TRBV6-1; j_call: TRBJ1-4; clone_size: NA; d_call: TRBD1; cdr3_nt: TGTGCCAGCACCTCGCCCCCGACAGGGGAAAAACTGTTTTTT; cdr3_aa: CASTSPPTGEKLFF
v_call: TRBV19; j_call: TRBJ2-3; clone_size: NA; d_call: TRBD2; cdr3_nt: TGTGCCAGTGGGAGCGGGAGGGTCCCAGATACGCAGTATTTT; cdr3_aa: CASGSGRVPDTQYF
v_call: TRBV5-1; j_call: TRBJ2-2; clone_size: NA; d_call: NA; cdr3_nt: TGCGCCAGCAGCTTGGGGCAGGGACGTGGCGGGGAGCTGTTTTTT; cdr3_aa: CASSLGQGRGGELFF
v_call: TRBV7-3; j_call: TRBJ2-1; clone_size: NA; d_call: NA; cdr3_nt: TGTGCCAGCAGCCCGCAAGGGAGTATTGACGGTGAGCAGTTCTTC; cdr3_aa: CASSPQGSIDGEQFF
v_call: TRBV7-8; j_call: TRBJ1-1; clone_size: NA; d_call: NA; cdr3_nt: TGTGCCAGCAGCTTTAAAGACGGAAGAGGAGTTAGAGCTTTCTTT; cdr3_aa: CASSFKDGRGVRAFF
v_call: TRBV28; j_call: TRBJ1-2; clone_size: NA; d_call: NA; cdr3_nt: TGTGCCAGCAGAACAGGGATGACCTATGGCTACACCTTC; cdr3_aa: CASRTGMTYGYTF
v_call: TRBV5-4; j_call: TRBJ1-2; clone_size: NA; d_call: NA; cdr3_nt: TGTGCCAGCAGCAGCTGGACGGAGGTCGGTGGCTACACCTTC; cdr3_aa: CASSSWTEVGGYTF
v_call: TRBV7-2; j_call: TRBJ1-1; clone_size: NA; d_call: NA; cdr3_nt: TGTGCCAGCAGTCGACAGGAGGTCACTGAAGCTTTCTTT; cdr3_aa: CASSRQEVTEAFF
v_call: TRBV5-1; j_call: TRBJ2-2; clone_size: NA; d_call: NA; cdr3_nt: TGCGCCAGCAGCGCCAATATGGGTCTAGACGCCGGGGAGCTGTTTTTT; cdr3_aa: CASSANMGLDAGELFF
v_call: TRBV6-5; j_call: TRBJ2-3; clone_size: NA; d_call: TRBD1; cdr3_nt: TGTGCCAGCAGTTCCAGGGGGCGTCCCGGTGCAGATACGCAGTATTTT; cdr3_aa: CASSSRGRPGADTQYF
v_call: TRBV6-5; j_call: TRBJ1-1; clone_size: NA; d_call: NA; cdr3_nt: TGTGCCAGCAGTTACCGGGGTTCTGAAGCTTTCTTT; cdr3_aa: CASSYRGSEAFF
v_call: TRBV18; j_call: TRBJ2-2; clone_size: NA; d_call: NA; cdr3_nt: TGTGCCAGCTCACAGGGGCTGGGGACCGGGGAGCTGTTTTTT; cdr3_aa: CASSQGLGTGELFF
v_call: TRBV18; j_call: TRBJ1-4; clone_size: once; d_call: NA; cdr3_nt: TGTGCCAGCTCACCAGGGCTAAATGAAAAACTGTTTTTT; cdr3_aa: CASSPGLNEKLFF
v_call: TRBV30; j_call: TRBJ1-5; clone_size: NA; d_call: NA; cdr3_nt: TGTGCCTGGAGTCAGTTCGAGTATCAGCCCCAGCATTTT; cdr3_aa: CAWSQFEYQPQHF
v_call: TRBV7-2; j_call: TRBJ1-1; clone_size: NA; d_call: NA; cdr3_nt: TGTGCCAGCAGCTCGCTCCGGGTCGCGGGCGCTGAAGCTTTCTTT; cdr3_aa: CASSSLRVAGAEAFF
v_call: TRBV11-2; j_call: TRBJ2-5; clone_size: many; d_call: TRBD2; cdr3_nt: TGTGCCAGCAGCTTAGAACTAGCGTTCCAAGAGACCCAGTACTTC; cdr3_aa: CASSLELAFQETQYF
v_call: TRBV4-1; j_call: TRBJ1-2; clone_size: NA; d_call: NA; cdr3_nt: TGCGCCAGCAGCCAAAGGCAGGCGTATGGCTACACCTTC; cdr3_aa: CASSQRQAYGYTF
v_call: TRBV6-1; j_call: TRBJ1-2; clone_size: NA; d_call: NA; cdr3_nt: TGTGCCAGCATTGAACTCCTACCTGAGGAAAGAACCTTC; cdr3_aa: CASIELLPEERTF
v_call: TRBV5-1; j_call: TRBJ1-1; clone_size: NA; d_call: NA; cdr3_nt: TGCGCCAGCAGCTTGACGGGACCCAACACTGAAGCTTTCTTT; cdr3_aa: CASSLTGPNTEAFF
v_call: TRBV11-2; j_call: TRBJ2-3; clone_size: NA; d_call: NA; cdr3_nt: TGTGCCAGCAACACGTTCAGCACAGATACGCAGTATTTT; cdr3_aa: CASNTFSTDTQYF
v_call: TRBV19; j_call: TRBJ1-4; clone_size: NA; d_call: NA; cdr3_nt: TGTGCCATCGAGTCGCGGCGGGGCGCAGGAACTAATGAAAAACTGTTTTTT; cdr3_aa: CAIESRRGAGTNEKLFF
v_call: TRBV19; j_call: TRBJ2-2; clone_size: NA; d_call: NA; cdr3_nt: TGTGCCAGTAGTACCCCAACAGCCGACACCGGGGAGCTGTTTTTT; cdr3_aa: CASSTPTADTGELFF
v_call: TRBV5-1; j_call: TRBJ1-4; clone_size: once; d_call: NA; cdr3_nt: TGCGCCAGCGCCGAATCCCAGGGAGGGAGAGAAAAACTGTTTTTT; cdr3_aa: CASAESQGGREKLFF
v_call: TRBV5-1; j_call: TRBJ1-1; clone_size: NA; d_call: NA; cdr3_nt: TGCGCCAGCAGCTTGGGGGTGAACACTGAAGCTTTCTTT; cdr3_aa: CASSLGVNTEAFF
v_call: TRBV7-6; j_call: TRBJ2-2; clone_size: NA; d_call: NA; cdr3_nt: TGTGCCAGCAGCTTAAAGAGTGGCGTCGGGGTGGGGAACACCGGGGAGCTGTTTTTT; cdr3_aa: CASSLKSGVGVGNTGELFF
v_call: TRBV6-5; j_call: TRBJ1-1; clone_size: NA; d_call: TRBD1; cdr3_nt: TGTGCCAGCAGTTCCGGGACAGGGGGCCTGACTGAAGCTTTCTTT; cdr3_aa: CASSSGTGGLTEAFF
v_call: TRBV11-1; j_call: TRBJ2-3; clone_size: few; d_call: TRBD2; cdr3_nt: TGTGCCAGCAGCCCACGTAGCGGGACGTCGGATACGCAGTATTTT; cdr3_aa: CASSPRSGTSDTQYF
v_call: TRBV28; j_call: TRBJ1-3; clone_size: NA; d_call: NA; cdr3_nt: TGTGCCAGCAGCTCCGGGTCCTATGGAAACACCATATATTTT; cdr3_aa: CASSSGSYGNTIYF
v_call: TRBV9; j_call: TRBJ2-2; clone_size: NA; d_call: TRBD2; cdr3_nt: TGTGCCAGCAGCGTCGGGACTAGCGGGACGGGGGAGCTGTTTTTT; cdr3_aa: CASSVGTSGTGELFF
v_call: TRBV9; j_call: TRBJ1-5; clone_size: NA; d_call: NA; cdr3_nt: TGTGCCAGCAGCCCGAACTCGGGGGGCGCCAAGCATTTT; cdr3_aa: CASSPNSGGAKHF
v_call: TRBV4-2; j_call: TRBJ2-3; clone_size: NA; d_call: TRBD2; cdr3_nt: TGTGCCAGCAGCCAAGTAGCTAGCGGGACATATACGCAGTATTTT; cdr3_aa: CASSQVASGTYTQYF
v_call: TRBV5-1; j_call: TRBJ1-4; clone_size: NA; d_call: NA; cdr3_nt: TGCGCCAGCACGCCCAGGGCAACTAATGAAAAACTGTTTTTT; cdr3_aa: CASTPRATNEKLFF
v_call: TRBV20-1; j_call: TRBJ1-2; clone_size: medium-sized; d_call: TRBD1; cdr3_nt: TGCCGGACAGGGGACTATGGCTACACCTTC; cdr3_aa: CRTGDYGYTF
v_call: TRBV5-6; j_call: TRBJ1-3; clone_size: NA; d_call: TRBD1; cdr3_nt: TGTGCCAGCAGCCGGAGGGACAGGGGCTCTGGAAACACCATATATTTT; cdr3_aa: CASSRRDRGSGNTIYF
v_call: TRBV27; j_call: TRBJ2-7; clone_size: NA; d_call: TRBD1; cdr3_nt: TGTGCCAGCAGTTTAACCGGGACAGGGGGCTACGAGCAGTACTTC; cdr3_aa: CASSLTGTGGYEQYF
v_call: TRBV9; j_call: TRBJ2-3; clone_size: NA; d_call: NA; cdr3_nt: TGTGCCAGCAGCCCCGGCCCCACTAGGGGGGGAGATACGCAGTATTTT; cdr3_aa: CASSPGPTRGGDTQYF
v_call: TRBV6-1; j_call: TRBJ2-1; clone_size: NA; d_call: NA; cdr3_nt: TGTGCCAGCAGTGAAGGAAAGTACAATGAGCAGTTCTTC; cdr3_aa: CASSEGKYNEQFF